This T cell receptor beta chain was found in a study of immune characteristics of hereditary and idiopathic chronic pancreatitis. The method was immunoSEQ multiplex PCR; TCRdb's version includes in-frame clones alone and lacks a portion of them. The data contain about 6,000 clones, approximately 70% of them singletons. Chronic pancreatitis tissue was collected during total pancreatectomy with islet autotransplantation. Germline-derived CDR1 and CDR2 are MNHEY and SMNVEV (reference sequence). V lost 6 bases and J lost 3, with 5 bases in between. The CDR3 extends over 11 amino acids. This clonotype was obtained from a human donor with chronic pancreatitis. The sample comprised pancreas tissue with hereditary chronic pancreatitis. The chain joins TRBV27 to TRBJ1-1; D remains unclear. Here the CDR3 reads CASRGYTEAFF. CDR3 DNA sequence: TGTGCCAGCAGAGGGTACACTGAAGCTTTCTTT.